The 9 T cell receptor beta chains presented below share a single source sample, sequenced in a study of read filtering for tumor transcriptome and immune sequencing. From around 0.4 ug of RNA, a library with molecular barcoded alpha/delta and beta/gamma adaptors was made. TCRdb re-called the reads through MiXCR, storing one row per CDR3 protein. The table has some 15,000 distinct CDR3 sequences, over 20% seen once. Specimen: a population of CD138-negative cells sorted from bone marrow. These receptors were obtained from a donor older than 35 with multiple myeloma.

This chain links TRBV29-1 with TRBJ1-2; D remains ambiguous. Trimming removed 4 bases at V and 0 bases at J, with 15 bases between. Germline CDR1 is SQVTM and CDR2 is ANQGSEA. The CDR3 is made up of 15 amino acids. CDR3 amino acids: CSVARNTFPNYGYTF. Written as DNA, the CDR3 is TGCAGCGTTGCTAGGAACACCTTCCCTAACTATGGCTACACCTTC. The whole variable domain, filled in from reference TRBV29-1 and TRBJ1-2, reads SAVISQKPSRDICQRGTSLTIQCQVDSQVTMMFWYRQQPGQSLTLIATANQGSEATYESGFVIDKFPISRPNLTFSTLTVSNMSPEDSSIYLCSVARNTFPNYGYTFGSGTRLTVV.

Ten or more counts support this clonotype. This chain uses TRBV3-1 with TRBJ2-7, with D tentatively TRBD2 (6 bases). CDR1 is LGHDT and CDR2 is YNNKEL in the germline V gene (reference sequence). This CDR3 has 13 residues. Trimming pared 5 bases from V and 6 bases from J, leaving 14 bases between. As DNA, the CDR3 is TGTGCCAGCAGCACACGGGACTTCGGCGAGCAGTACTTC. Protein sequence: CASSTRDFGEQYF.

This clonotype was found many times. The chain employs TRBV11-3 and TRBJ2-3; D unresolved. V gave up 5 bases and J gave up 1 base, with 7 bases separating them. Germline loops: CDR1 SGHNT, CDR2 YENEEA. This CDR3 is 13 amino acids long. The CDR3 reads CASSHRGTDTQYF. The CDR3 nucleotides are TGTGCCAGCAGCCACCGGGGCACAGATACGCAGTATTTT.

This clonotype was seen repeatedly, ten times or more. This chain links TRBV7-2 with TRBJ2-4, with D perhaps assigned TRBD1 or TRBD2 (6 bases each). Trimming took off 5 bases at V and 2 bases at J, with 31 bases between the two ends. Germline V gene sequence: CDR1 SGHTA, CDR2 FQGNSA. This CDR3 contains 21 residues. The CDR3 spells CASSEYKGGFVLEYSKNIQYF. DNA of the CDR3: TGTGCCAGCAGCGAGTATAAGGGGGGATTTGTTTTAGAGTATTCCAAAAACATTCAGTACTTC.

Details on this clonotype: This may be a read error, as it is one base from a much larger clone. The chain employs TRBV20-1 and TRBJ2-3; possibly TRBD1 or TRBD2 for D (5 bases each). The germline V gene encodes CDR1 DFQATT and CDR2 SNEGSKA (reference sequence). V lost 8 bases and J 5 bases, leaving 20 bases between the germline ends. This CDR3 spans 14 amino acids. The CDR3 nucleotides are TGCAGTATTCGGTCCCCGGGACGACAAGATACGCAGTATTTT. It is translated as CSIRSPGRQDTQYF.

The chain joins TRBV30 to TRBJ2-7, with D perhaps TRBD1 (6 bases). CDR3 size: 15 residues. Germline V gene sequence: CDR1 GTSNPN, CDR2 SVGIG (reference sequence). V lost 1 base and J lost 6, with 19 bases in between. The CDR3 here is CAWSGARGGFFEQYF. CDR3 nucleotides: TGTGCCTGGAGTGGGGCCAGGGGCGGTTTTTTCGAGCAGTACTTC.

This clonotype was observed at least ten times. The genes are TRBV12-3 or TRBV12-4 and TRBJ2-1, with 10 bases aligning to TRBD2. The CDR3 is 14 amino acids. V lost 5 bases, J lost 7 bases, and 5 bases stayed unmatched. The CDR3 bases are TGTGCCAGCAGTCAAGCGGGGGGGCTTAATGAGCAGTTCTTC. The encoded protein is CASSQAGGLNEQFF.

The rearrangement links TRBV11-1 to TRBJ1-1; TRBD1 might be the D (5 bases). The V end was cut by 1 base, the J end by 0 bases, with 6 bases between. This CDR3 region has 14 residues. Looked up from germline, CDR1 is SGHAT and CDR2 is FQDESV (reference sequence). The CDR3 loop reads CASSLDRLNTEAFF. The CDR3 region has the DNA TGTGCCAGCAGCTTAGACAGGTTGAACACTGAAGCTTTCTTT.

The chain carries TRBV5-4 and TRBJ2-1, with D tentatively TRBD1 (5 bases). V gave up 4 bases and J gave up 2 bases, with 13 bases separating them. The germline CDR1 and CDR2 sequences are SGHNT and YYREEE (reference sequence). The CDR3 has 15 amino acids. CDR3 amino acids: CASSRSRGTYNEQFF. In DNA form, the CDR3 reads TGTGCCAGCAGCCGTTCTAGGGGTACCTACAATGAGCAGTTCTTC.